Detailed here is one TCR beta chain. The antigen remains undetermined. The data belong to a study of OX40 agonist ivuxolimab in advanced cancers. General study results and limits: People who partly responded at 0.1-3.0 mg/kg had some of the least clonal expansion seen. On average, CD8+ T cells showed a greater number of expanded clones than CD4+.

Patients who had autoimmune disease history or got systemic immunosuppression were left out. The timepoints at which blood was sampled were baseline, cycle 4 day 1, and cycle 7 day 1. Generated by immunoSEQ multiplex PCR, the TCRdb table keeps only in-frame clones and is missing some. The repertoire holds 45,000 or so clones, around 90% seen once, with roughly a sixth in the top ten. From germline, CDR1 is SEHNR and CDR2 FQNEAQ (reference sequence). Deletions cut 5 bases from V and 8 bases from J, with 27 bases between. The CDR3 is 17 amino acids. This chain connects TRBV7-9 to TRBJ1-2, with D possibly matching TRBD1 (5 bases). The source material was CD4+ or CD8+ T cells sorted from blood, sampled in a trial of the OX40 agonist ivuxolimab. The receptor's source is an adult with an advanced solid tumor such as melanoma, head and neck, liver or kidney cancer. The CDR3 reads CASSKDLGGLDSAGYTF. The DNA for the CDR3 is TGTGCCAGCAGCAAGGACTTGGGGGGATTGGACTCGGCCGGCTACACCTTC.